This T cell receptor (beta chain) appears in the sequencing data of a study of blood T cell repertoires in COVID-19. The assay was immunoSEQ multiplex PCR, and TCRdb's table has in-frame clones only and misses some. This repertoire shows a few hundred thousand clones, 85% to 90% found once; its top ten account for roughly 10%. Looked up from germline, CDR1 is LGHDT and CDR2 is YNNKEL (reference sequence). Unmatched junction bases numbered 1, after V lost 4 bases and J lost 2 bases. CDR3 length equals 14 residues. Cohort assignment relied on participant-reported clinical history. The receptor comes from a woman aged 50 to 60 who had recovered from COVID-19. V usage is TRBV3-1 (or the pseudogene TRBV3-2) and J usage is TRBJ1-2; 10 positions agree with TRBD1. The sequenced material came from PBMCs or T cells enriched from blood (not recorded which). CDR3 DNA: TGTGCCAGCAGCCCGACAGGGGGCAACTATGGCTACACCTTC. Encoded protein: CASSPTGGNYGYTF.